This T cell receptor beta chain was sequenced during a study of beta chain features in type 1 diabetes. Points from the study as a whole: People with Type 1 diabetes carried modestly yet significantly shorter TCRB CDR3s in all four CD4+ subsets. Patients showed naive, central memory and Treg TCRB repertoires that appeared more similar than those of healthy donors.

Since all of the isolated RNA was reverse transcribed, expressed TCRB transcripts were what got sequenced. Sequenced by immunoSEQ multiplex PCR; TCRdb stores in-frame clones only, minus some. The sample contains a few hundred thousand clones, roughly 20% of which appear only once. With regard to this clone: What it recognizes is unknown.

The V end lost 0 bases, the J end lost 3 bases, and 7 bases lay between the germline ends. CDR3 length: 14 residues. Germline CDR1 and CDR2: SGHKS and YYEKEE (reference sequence). What was sequenced was naive CD4+ T cells from blood. V gene TRBV5-5 combines with J gene TRBJ2-1; possibly TRBD1 for D (5 bases). This clonotype was obtained from a middle-aged woman with type 1 diabetes. As DNA, the CDR3 is TGTGCCAGCAGCTTGGGGGGCCTCTACAATGAGCAGTTCTTC. Translating gives CASSLGGLYNEQFF.